These T cell receptor beta chains were read from a single sample in a study of shared clonotypes between healthy human individuals. Only in-frame clones appear in the TCRdb table, and some are missing; sequencing was by immunoSEQ multiplex PCR. In the table there are around 1.6 million clones, 95% to 99% of which are singletons. The specimen was naive CD4+ T cells sorted from blood. Source of these receptors: a man aged 25-45 years in good health. CDR3s include the opening cysteine and the closing phenylalanine or tryptophan. Fields, in order: V gene, clone size, D gene, J gene, CDR3 protein, CDR3 DNA. A D gene is named only where the DNA matches it firmly. Clone sizes are given selectively: once, few, many, or a class where the clone is expanded.

V gene: TRBV19; clone size: NA; D gene: TRBD1; J gene: TRBJ1-5; CDR3 protein: CASSIRTGLYQPQHF; CDR3 DNA: TGTGCCAGTAGTATTAGGACAGGACTATATCAGCCCCAGCATTTT
V gene: TRBV5-5; clone size: NA; D gene: TRBD1; J gene: TRBJ1-5; CDR3 protein: CASSSEQGLRNQPQHF; CDR3 DNA: TGTGCCAGCAGCTCGGAACAGGGGCTTCGCAATCAGCCCCAGCATTTT
V gene: TRBV15; clone size: NA; D gene: TRBD1; J gene: TRBJ2-3; CDR3 protein: CATSRGLWTGTASTDTQYF; CDR3 DNA: TGTGCCACCAGCAGAGGACTTTGGACAGGGACAGCTAGCACAGATACGCAGTATTTT
V gene: TRBV28; clone size: once; D gene: TRBD2; J gene: TRBJ2-7; CDR3 protein: CAAVPPGLAGDPPSYEQYF; CDR3 DNA: TGTGCCGCCGTCCCCCCGGGACTAGCGGGAGATCCTCCTTCCTACGAGCAGTACTTC
V gene: TRBV27; clone size: NA; D gene: TRBD2; J gene: TRBJ2-1; CDR3 protein: CASSIRLASYNEQFF; CDR3 DNA: TGTGCCAGCAGTATCAGACTAGCGTCCTACAATGAGCAGTTCTTC
V gene: TRBV28; clone size: NA; D gene: TRBD1; J gene: TRBJ2-7; CDR3 protein: CASSPETGLSYEQYF; CDR3 DNA: TGTGCCAGCAGTCCAGAGACAGGGCTCTCCTACGAGCAGTACTTC
V gene: TRBV5-1; clone size: NA; D gene: TRBD1; J gene: TRBJ1-1; CDR3 protein: CASGQGADTEAFF; CDR3 DNA: TGCGCCAGCGGCCAGGGGGCGGACACTGAAGCTTTCTTT
V gene: TRBV20-1; clone size: NA; D gene: NA; J gene: TRBJ2-7; CDR3 protein: CSAILSAEQYF; CDR3 DNA: TGCAGTGCTATACTTAGCGCCGAGCAGTACTTC
V gene: TRBV2; clone size: NA; D gene: TRBD1; J gene: TRBJ1-1; CDR3 protein: CASRDRGRMNTEAFF; CDR3 DNA: TGTGCCAGCAGGGACAGGGGGCGGATGAACACTGAAGCTTTCTTT
V gene: TRBV27; clone size: NA; D gene: TRBD1; J gene: TRBJ2-3; CDR3 protein: CASSPEAGTGKGDTQYF; CDR3 DNA: TGTGCCAGCAGTCCAGAAGCCGGGACAGGGAAAGGAGATACGCAGTATTTT
V gene: TRBV9; clone size: NA; D gene: NA; J gene: TRBJ2-7; CDR3 protein: CASSVASSVDEQYF; CDR3 DNA: TGTGCCAGCAGCGTAGCTTCGAGCGTCGACGAGCAGTACTTC
V gene: TRBV5-8; clone size: NA; D gene: NA; J gene: TRBJ2-7; CDR3 protein: CASSPNDRHGVGFWQYF; CDR3 DNA: TGTGCCAGCAGCCCTAACGACAGGCACGGGGTCGGGTTTTGGCAGTACTTC
V gene: TRBV7-9; clone size: NA; D gene: NA; J gene: TRBJ2-7; CDR3 protein: CASSLAGVSYEQYF; CDR3 DNA: TGTGCCAGCAGCTTGGCGGGCGTTTCCTACGAGCAGTACTTC
V gene: TRBV18; clone size: NA; D gene: TRBD1; J gene: TRBJ1-1; CDR3 protein: CASSPGQGRNTEAFF; CDR3 DNA: TGTGCCAGCTCACCGGGACAGGGAAGAAACACTGAAGCTTTCTTT
V gene: TRBV5-1; clone size: once; D gene: NA; J gene: TRBJ2-5; CDR3 protein: CASSLGKEETQYF; CDR3 DNA: TGCGCCAGCAGCTTGGGGAAGGAAGAGACCCAGTACTTC
V gene: TRBV15; clone size: NA; D gene: NA; J gene: TRBJ1-5; CDR3 protein: CATSRVNQPQHF; CDR3 DNA: TGTGCCACCAGCAGGGTGAATCAGCCCCAGCATTTT
V gene: TRBV27; clone size: NA; D gene: TRBD2; J gene: TRBJ2-1; CDR3 protein: CASHIAGIYNEQFF; CDR3 DNA: TGTGCCAGCCACATAGCGGGAATATACAATGAGCAGTTCTTC
V gene: TRBV2; clone size: NA; D gene: NA; J gene: TRBJ2-3; CDR3 protein: CASSEQGSTDTQYF; CDR3 DNA: TGTGCCAGCAGTGAGCAGGGTAGCACAGATACGCAGTATTTT
V gene: TRBV7-3; clone size: NA; D gene: TRBD2; J gene: TRBJ2-1; CDR3 protein: CASSPRTSRYYNEQFF; CDR3 DNA: TGTGCCAGCAGCCCCCGGACTAGCAGATACTACAATGAGCAGTTCTTC
V gene: TRBV27; clone size: NA; D gene: NA; J gene: TRBJ2-3; CDR3 protein: CASTFRGELSTDTQYF; CDR3 DNA: TGTGCCAGCACCTTTCGGGGAGAACTTAGCACAGATACGCAGTATTTT
V gene: TRBV9; clone size: once; D gene: TRBD2; J gene: TRBJ2-3; CDR3 protein: CASSGRGTSANTDTQYF; CDR3 DNA: TGTGCCAGCAGCGGCCGCGGGACTAGCGCAAACACAGATACGCAGTATTTT
V gene: TRBV29-1; clone size: NA; D gene: TRBD1; J gene: TRBJ2-7; CDR3 protein: CSVDGSGQGSASYEQYF; CDR3 DNA: TGCAGCGTTGACGGTTCGGGACAGGGGTCGGCCTCCTACGAGCAGTACTTC
V gene: TRBV28; clone size: NA; D gene: NA; J gene: TRBJ2-7; CDR3 protein: CASSSWGYEQYF; CDR3 DNA: TGTGCCAGCAGTTCATGGGGCTACGAGCAGTACTTC
V gene: TRBV14; clone size: once; D gene: NA; J gene: TRBJ2-7; CDR3 protein: CASSARFQTYEQYF; CDR3 DNA: TGTGCCAGCAGCGCCCGGTTCCAAACTTACGAGCAGTACTTC
V gene: TRBV9; clone size: NA; D gene: TRBD1; J gene: TRBJ2-5; CDR3 protein: CASSLGQGSQETQYF; CDR3 DNA: TGTGCCAGCAGCTTAGGACAGGGGTCCCAAGAGACCCAGTACTTC
V gene: TRBV28; clone size: NA; D gene: NA; J gene: TRBJ2-7; CDR3 protein: CASRRQVLPPYEQYF; CDR3 DNA: TGTGCCAGCAGGAGACAGGTTCTACCACCCTACGAGCAGTACTTC
V gene: TRBV5-8; clone size: NA; D gene: NA; J gene: TRBJ1-3; CDR3 protein: CASSWTAMGNTIYF; CDR3 DNA: TGTGCCAGCAGCTGGACAGCGATGGGAAACACCATATATTTT
V gene: TRBV19; clone size: NA; D gene: TRBD1; J gene: TRBJ1-5; CDR3 protein: CASSSTRIRDRALSNQPQHF; CDR3 DNA: TGTGCCAGTAGCAGTACACGAATCCGGGACAGGGCCCTTAGCAATCAGCCCCAGCATTTT
V gene: TRBV7-2; clone size: NA; D gene: TRBD2; J gene: TRBJ2-7; CDR3 protein: CASSLAGGPLQYF; CDR3 DNA: TGTGCCAGCAGCTTAGCGGGAGGGCCCTTGCAGTACTTC
V gene: TRBV19; clone size: NA; D gene: NA; J gene: TRBJ2-7; CDR3 protein: CASSTQYEQYF; CDR3 DNA: TGTGCCAGTAGTACGCAGTACGAGCAGTACTTC
V gene: TRBV4-3; clone size: NA; D gene: NA; J gene: TRBJ2-7; CDR3 protein: CASSQDATSHSNEQYF; CDR3 DNA: TGCGCCAGCAGCCAAGATGCGACTTCCCACTCCAACGAGCAGTACTTC
V gene: TRBV5-1; clone size: NA; D gene: NA; J gene: TRBJ2-5; CDR3 protein: CASSFRQPAQETQYF; CDR3 DNA: TGCGCCAGCAGCTTCAGACAGCCAGCCCAAGAGACCCAGTACTTC
V gene: TRBV6-5; clone size: NA; D gene: NA; J gene: TRBJ2-2; CDR3 protein: CASSPLSRTGELFF; CDR3 DNA: TGTGCCAGCAGTCCCCTTTCTCGCACCGGGGAGCTGTTTTTT
V gene: TRBV29-1; clone size: NA; D gene: NA; J gene: TRBJ1-2; CDR3 protein: CSVAAGERGYTF; CDR3 DNA: TGCAGCGTCGCAGCAGGGGAGCGGGGCTACACCTTC
V gene: TRBV28; clone size: NA; D gene: NA; J gene: TRBJ2-7; CDR3 protein: CASSSIIDRYYEQYF; CDR3 DNA: TGTGCCAGCAGTTCCATAATTGACCGATACTACGAGCAGTACTTC
V gene: TRBV10-1; clone size: NA; D gene: NA; J gene: TRBJ2-7; CDR3 protein: CASSEGIFYEQYF; CDR3 DNA: TGCGCCAGCAGTGAAGGAATATTCTACGAGCAGTACTTC
V gene: TRBV9; clone size: NA; D gene: NA; J gene: TRBJ2-5; CDR3 protein: CASGEGTSIQETQYF; CDR3 DNA: TGTGCCAGCGGCGAAGGGACGTCTATCCAAGAGACCCAGTACTTC
V gene: TRBV2; clone size: NA; D gene: NA; J gene: TRBJ1-4; CDR3 protein: CASSRVLDEKLFF; CDR3 DNA: TGTGCCAGCAGTCGGGTGCTGGATGAAAAACTGTTTTTT
V gene: TRBV6-5; clone size: once; D gene: NA; J gene: TRBJ2-3; CDR3 protein: CASSYPGTDTDTQYF; CDR3 DNA: TGTGCCAGCAGTTACCCGGGAACGGATACAGATACGCAGTATTTT
V gene: TRBV5-1; clone size: NA; D gene: TRBD2; J gene: TRBJ2-1; CDR3 protein: CASSSGTSGSSYNEQFF; CDR3 DNA: TGCGCCAGCAGCTCGGGGACTAGCGGGAGTTCCTACAATGAGCAGTTCTTC
V gene: TRBV29-1; clone size: NA; D gene: NA; J gene: TRBJ1-4; CDR3 protein: CSVRARTNEKLFF; CDR3 DNA: TGCAGCGTTCGGGCACGGACTAATGAAAAACTGTTTTTT
V gene: TRBV29-1; clone size: NA; D gene: NA; J gene: TRBJ1-2; CDR3 protein: CSVEGQGYGYTF; CDR3 DNA: TGCAGCGTCGAGGGCCAGGGCTATGGCTACACCTTC